The subject of this entry is one T cell receptor beta chain. Repertoires were generated with immunoSEQ multiplex PCR, while TCRdb's copy carries only in-frame clones and drops some. The sample comprises about 350,000 clones, around 88% of which are singletons, and about 10% rests with the top ten. The CDR3 has 14 amino acids. Trimming cost V 1 base and J 2 bases, with 8 bases left between them. CDR1 is SGHTA, CDR2 FQGNSA, per germline. The treatment is: approximately 18 received Ad26.COV2.S at low or high dose, single or two shots; roughly five received placebo; per-sample allocation not given. Each sample was drawn 63 days after the first injection (of vaccine or placebo). The data are from a study of Ad26.COV2.S vaccination and SARS-CoV-2 variants. Overall study context: Ad26.COV2.S shots went into the muscle once or twice, 56 days apart.

Sample: peripheral blood, taken in a trial of Ad26.COV2.S vaccine versus placebo. This TCR was sampled from a person between 18 and 65 years old who received the Ad26.COV2.S COVID-19 vaccine or a placebo. V usage is TRBV7-2 and J usage is TRBJ1-2; tentative D call: TRBD1 (5 bases). The CDR3 protein is CASSLEAGNYGYTF. The CDR3 nucleotides read TGTGCCAGCAGCTTAGAGGCAGGGAACTATGGCTACACCTTC.